Following are 24 T cell receptor beta chains from one sample sequenced in a study of T cells in Graves' hyperthyroidism and ophthalmopathy. It was RNA transcripts that yielded the amplified TCR beta CDR3 regions. HTBI primers were employed in a first-round RT-PCR of the TCR CDR3. One entry per CDR3 protein, called by TCRdb with MiXCR from the multiplex PCR reads. The data show a few hundred thousand distinct CDR3 sequences, roughly 13% seen once. The material sequenced was blood. These receptors all stem from a woman younger than 35 with Graves' hyperthyroidism.

This clonotype appeared many times. This chain connects TRBV6-6 to TRBJ2-1; 8 nucleotides agree with TRBD2. Losses at the gene ends were 0 bases for V and 3 bases for J; bases not matched to a gene: 7. The CDR3 extends over 17 amino acids. Germline V CDR1 and CDR2: MNHNY, SVGAGI (reference sequence). CDR3 nucleotide sequence: TGTGCCAGCAGTTACTCGGGGCTAGCGGGTATCTACAATGAGCAGTTCTTC. Protein sequence: CASSYSGLAGIYNEQFF.

The V and J genes are TRBV30 and TRBJ1-5, with D possibly being TRBD1 (6 bases). The CDR3 totals 12 residues. Germline V CDR1 and CDR2: GTSNPN, SVGIG (reference sequence). Trimming cost V 0 bases and J 6 bases, with 6 bases left between them. The CDR3 is CAWSVQGQPQHF. DNA of the CDR3: TGTGCCTGGAGTGTACAGGGTCAGCCCCAGCATTTT.

This clonotype was detected ten times or more. The chain combines TRBV7-2 with TRBJ2-7; the D gene is possibly TRBD1 (5 bases). Trimming cost V 5 bases and J 4 bases, with 12 bases left between them. Germline V CDR1 and CDR2: SGHTA, FQGNSA. CDR3 length: 13 amino acids. CDR3 sequence: CASSTDSLYEQYF. In DNA, the CDR3 is TGTGCCAGCAGCACTGACAGTCTTTACGAGCAGTACTTC.

This clonotype showed up many times. The chain joins TRBV20-1 to TRBJ2-2; 7 bases line up with TRBD2. Trimming cost V 6 bases and J 0 bases; bases outside gene matches: 10. CDR3 length: 16 amino acids. Germline-derived CDR1 and CDR2 are DFQATT and SNEGSKA (reference sequence). CDR3 region: CSANSPGGANTGELFF. Here the CDR3 DNA reads TGCAGTGCCAATTCGCCGGGGGGAGCGAACACCGGGGAGCTGTTTTTT.

This clonotype was observed many times. V usage is TRBV10-3 and J usage is TRBJ2-7; a weak D match, TRBD2 (5 bases). The CDR3 has 12 residues. CDR1 ENHRY and CDR2 SYGVKD come from the germline V gene. V lost 6 bases and J lost 6, with 12 bases in between. CDR3 sequence (DNA): TGTGCCATCAGCCGGGGATCAGGCGAGCAGTACTTC. It translates to CAISRGSGEQYF.

This clonotype was seen ten or more times. The chain joins TRBV5-1 to TRBJ1-1; D is ambiguous. The V gene's germline CDR1 is SGHRS and CDR2 YFSETQ. V shed 1 base and J shed 2 bases, with 12 bases lying between them. This CDR3 is 15 amino acids long. CDR3 amino acids: CASSLFVTANTEAFF. CDR3 coding DNA: TGCGCCAGCAGCTTGTTCGTTACAGCAAACACTGAAGCTTTCTTT.

This clonotype was recorded at least ten times. This chain links TRBV11-2 with TRBJ1-1, with unresolved D. With 2 bases removed from V and 0 bases from J, the gap between germline ends came to 10 bases. The germline V gene has CDR1 SGHAT and CDR2 FQNNGV. The CDR3 covers 15 residues. CDR3 in amino acids: CASSLYGSMNTEAFF. CDR3 bases: TGTGCCAGCAGCTTATATGGCAGTATGAACACTGAAGCTTTCTTT.

Ten or more counts support this clonotype. The chain recombines TRBV11-3 with TRBJ2-1; 16 positions match TRBD2. The V gene end was trimmed by 4 bases and the J gene end by 4 bases; junction bases not matched to a gene: 1. Germline loops: CDR1 SGHNT, CDR2 YENEEA. This CDR3 comprises 16 residues. The CDR3 spells CASSWGLAGGYNEQFF. The CDR3 DNA reads TGTGCCAGCAGCTGGGGACTAGCGGGAGGGTACAATGAGCAGTTCTTC.

This clonotype appeared many times. J is TRBJ1-1 and V is TRBV5-1; D is undetermined. The CDR3 runs to 16 residues. V lost 0 bases to trimming and J lost 1 base, with 13 bases between them. Germline V gene sequence: CDR1 SGHRS, CDR2 YFSETQ. The CDR3 is CASSLAATSQNTEAFF. The CDR3 DNA follows: TGCGCCAGCAGCTTGGCCGCGACTTCCCAGAACACTGAAGCTTTCTTT.

The sample holds a few counts of this clonotype. V gene TRBV7-8 combines with J gene TRBJ2-3; perhaps TRBD1 as D (5 bases). Germline V gene sequence: CDR1 SGHVS, CDR2 FQNEAQ. The CDR3 runs to 14 residues. V lost 5 bases and J lost 4, with 13 bases in between. In nucleotides, the CDR3 is TGTGCCAGCAGCCAGCGAAGGGGCGCAGATACGCAGTATTTT. This codes for CASSQRRGADTQYF.

The chain has TRBV20-1 and TRBJ1-1; D uncertain. Trimming stripped 0 bases from V and 2 bases from J, with 13 bases between. Germline V gene data show CDR1 as DFQATT and CDR2 as SNEGSKA (reference sequence). CDR3 length: 15 residues. As DNA, the CDR3 is TGCAGTGCTAGAGATCCCAGGACGGGAAACACTGAAGCTTTCTTT. This encodes CSARDPRTGNTEAFF.

In this sample, this clonotype turned up many times. V is TRBV5-1 and J is TRBJ2-1; 9 bases map to TRBD2. This CDR3 is 14 amino acids long. Germline CDR1 is SGHRS and CDR2 is YFSETQ. Trimming removed 2 bases from V and 8 bases from J; junction bases left unmatched: 5. CDR3 region: CASSFLAGKYEQFF. The CDR3 DNA reads TGCGCCAGCAGCTTTCTAGCGGGAAAATATGAGCAGTTCTTC.

This chain connects TRBV7-9 to TRBJ1-3; D not resolved. Per the germline V gene, CDR1 is SEHNR and CDR2 is FQNEAQ (reference sequence). The CDR3 is 13 residues long. The CDR3 is CARSGISGNTIYF. CDR3 nucleotides: TGTGCACGAAGCGGGATCTCTGGAAACACCATATATTTT.

Of note for this clonotype: A single base separates this from a much larger clone, so it may be a read error. V is TRBV7-9 and J is TRBJ2-2; D may correspond to TRBD1 or TRBD2 (5 bases each). V was shortened by 4 bases and J by 5 bases, with 5 bases between the two germline ends. Germline loops: CDR1 SEHNR, CDR2 FQNEAQ (reference sequence). The CDR3 extends over 12 amino acids. Written as DNA, the CDR3 is TGTGCCAGCAGCTGGGGGACCGGGGAGCTGTTTTTT. Translating it yields CASSWGTGELFF.

This clonotype was detected ten times or more. J is TRBJ1-3 and V is TRBV3-1; 7 bases are shared with TRBD1. J was trimmed by 4 bases and V by 4 bases; bases with no gene match: 1. The CDR3 length is 13 residues. The germline gives CDR1 LGHDT, CDR2 YNNKEL (reference sequence). The DNA for the CDR3 is TGTGCCAGCAGCCGGGACAGAGGAAACACCATATATTTT. Translated: CASSRDRGNTIYF. Using reference TRBV3-1 and TRBJ1-3 for the parts outside the CDR3, the full variable domain is DTAVSQTPKYLVTQMGNDKSIKCEQNLGHDTMYWYKQDSKKFLKIMFSYNNKELIINETVPNRFSPKSPDKAHLNLHINSLELGDSAVYFCASSRDRGNTIYFGEGSWLTVV.

This clonotype appeared many times. The chain links TRBV7-8 to TRBJ1-2; D remains ambiguous. This CDR3 comprises 14 residues. The V gene lost 2 bases and the J gene lost 4 bases, with 11 bases spanning the gap. CDR1 and CDR2 from the germline V gene are SGHVS and FQNEAQ. The CDR3 region is CASSLLGRSYGYTF. The CDR3, as DNA: TGTGCCAGCAGCTTACTTGGCAGAAGCTATGGCTACACCTTC. The full variable domain, in which reference TRBV7-8 and TRBJ1-2 provide the parts outside the CDR3, is GAGVSQSPRYKVAKRGQDVALRCDPISGHVSLFWYQQALGQGPEFLTYFQNEAQLDKSGLPSDRFFAERPEGSVSTLKIQRTQQEDSAVYLCASSLLGRSYGYTFGSGTRLTVV.

The chain carries TRBV29-1 and TRBJ1-5; a weak D match, TRBD1 (5 bases). CDR3 length equals 13 residues. The germline V gene encodes CDR1 SQVTM and CDR2 ANQGSEA. Between the trimmed V and J ends, which lost 6 bases and 0 bases, there was a span of 9 bases. As DNA, the CDR3 is TGCAGCGTCTTAGGGGATAGCAATCAGCCCCAGCATTTT. This codes for CSVLGDSNQPQHF. Based on the CDR3 plus reference TRBV29-1 and TRBJ1-5, the full variable domain is SAVISQKPSRDICQRGTSLTIQCQVDSQVTMMFWYRQQPGQSLTLIATANQGSEATYESGFVIDKFPISRPNLTFSTLTVSNMSPEDSSIYLCSVLGDSNQPQHFGDGTRLSIL.

This clonotype was found a few times. Possible read error: a much larger clone is one base away. V is TRBV20-1 and J is TRBJ1-4; D is undetermined. The CDR3 consists of 14 residues. Per germline, CDR1 DFQATT and CDR2 SNEGSKA (reference sequence). Trimming took 5 bases from V and 0 from J, leaving 10 bases between them. CDR3: CSAATAATNEKLFF. In DNA form, the CDR3 reads TGCAGTGCTGCTACAGCCGCAACTAATGAAAAACTGTTTTTT.

This clonotype was recorded a few times. The chain carries TRBV5-6 and TRBJ2-1; D is possibly TRBD1 (6 bases). The V end was cut by 2 bases, the J end by 6 bases, with 12 bases between. The CDR3 has 14 residues. CDR1 SGHDT and CDR2 YYEEEE come from the germline V gene. The CDR3: CASSFVTGPNEQFF. The CDR3 nucleotides read TGTGCCAGCAGCTTCGTAACAGGGCCCAATGAGCAGTTCTTC.

This clonotype has ten or more counts. The chain is built from TRBV28 and TRBJ1-4; D gene ambiguous. CDR1 is MDHEN and CDR2 is SYDVKM in the germline V gene. V lost 1 base to trimming and J lost 3 bases, with 0 bases between them. CDR3 size: 12 residues. The CDR3 bases are TGTGCCAGCAGTTTATCTAATGAAAAACTGTTTTTT. Encoded protein: CASSLSNEKLFF. Using reference TRBV28 and TRBJ1-4 for the parts outside the CDR3, the full variable domain is DVKVTQSSRYLVKRTGEKVFLECVQDMDHENMFWYRQDPGLGLRLIYFSYDVKMKEKGDIPEGYSVSREKKERFSLILESASTNQTSMYLCASSLSNEKLFFGSGTQLSVL.

This clonotype has ten or more counts. The junction departs from germline at one end; a sequencing error may be responsible. The J gene is TRBJ2-7, the V gene TRBV20-1, with D possibly matching TRBD1 (6 bases). This CDR3 spans 14 amino acids. Per germline, CDR1 DFQATT and CDR2 SNEGSKA (reference sequence). CDR3 coding DNA: TGCAGTGCTACGACGCAACAGGGCTCCGACGAGCAGTACTTC. Protein product: CSATTQQGSDEQYF.

The chain combines TRBV9 with TRBJ2-1; 11 nucleotides agree with TRBD2. The CDR3 loop spans 16 amino acids. With V trimmed by 3 bases and J by 4 bases, 6 bases remained unmatched. Germline values: CDR1 SGDLS, CDR2 YYNGEE. Written as DNA, the CDR3 is TGTGCCAGCAGCGCAGGTAGCGGGAGGGGATACAATGAGCAGTTCTTC. Amino acid sequence: CASSAGSGRGYNEQFF.

This clonotype was counted many times. The rearrangement joins TRBV28 to TRBJ2-1; tentative D call: TRBD2 (7 bases). In germline, CDR1 is MDHEN, CDR2 SYDVKM. The ends were cut back, 8 bases at V and 2 bases at J, with 16 bases in the middle. CDR3 length: 15 amino acids. The CDR3, as DNA: TGTGCCAGCTCGGGGGCTAGCGGAACCTACAATGAGCAGTTCTTC. It specifies CASSGASGTYNEQFF.

This clonotype appeared many times. The J gene is TRBJ1-5, the V gene TRBV7-8; D unresolved. V lost 1 base, J lost 7 bases, and 14 bases lay in between. The CDR3 spans 15 residues. Germline assignment: CDR1 SGHVS and CDR2 FQNEAQ. The CDR3: CASSLVAGIGQPQHF. The CDR3, as DNA: TGTGCCAGCAGCTTAGTGGCCGGGATCGGGCAGCCCCAGCATTTT. The complete variable domain, with remaining parts taken from reference TRBV7-8 and TRBJ1-5, reads GAGVSQSPRYKVAKRGQDVALRCDPISGHVSLFWYQQALGQGPEFLTYFQNEAQLDKSGLPSDRFFAERPEGSVSTLKIQRTQQEDSAVYLCASSLVAGIGQPQHFGDGTRLSIL.